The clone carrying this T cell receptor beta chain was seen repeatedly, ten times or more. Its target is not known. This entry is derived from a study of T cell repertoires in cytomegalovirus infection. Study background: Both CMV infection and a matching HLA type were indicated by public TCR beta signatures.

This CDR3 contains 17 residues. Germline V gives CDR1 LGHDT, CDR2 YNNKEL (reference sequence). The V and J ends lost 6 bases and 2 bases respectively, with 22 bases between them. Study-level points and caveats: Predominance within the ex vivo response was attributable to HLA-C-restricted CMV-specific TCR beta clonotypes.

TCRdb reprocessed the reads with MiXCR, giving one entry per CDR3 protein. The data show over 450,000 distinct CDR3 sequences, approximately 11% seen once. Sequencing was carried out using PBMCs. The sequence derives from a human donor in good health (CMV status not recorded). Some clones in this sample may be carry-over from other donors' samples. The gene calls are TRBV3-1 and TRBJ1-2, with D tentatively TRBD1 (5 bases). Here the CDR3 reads CASSYNPMGGSNYGYTF. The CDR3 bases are TGTGCCAGCAGTTACAATCCAATGGGGGGATCGAACTATGGCTACACCTTC.